This paragraph covers one T cell receptor beta chain sequence. The germline CDR1 and CDR2 sequences are SGHRS and YFSETQ. V gave up 4 bases and J gave up 5 bases; unmatched junction bases: 11. The CDR3 runs to 15 residues. The sample comes from a study of technical replicates of blood from a handful of donors. Sequencing was performed with immunoSEQ multiplex PCR; in TCRdb, only in-frame clones are kept and a portion is missing. The data hold tens of thousands of clones, with nearly 97% observed a single time. The sequencing input was T cells isolated from PBMCs. The rearrangement joins TRBV5-1 to TRBJ2-5; 7 bases map to TRBD2. The sequence was obtained from a human donor in good health. The CDR3 sequence is CASSRLADWRETQYF. DNA of the CDR3: TGCGCCAGCAGCCGCCTAGCGGACTGGAGGGAGACCCAGTACTTC.